This T cell receptor (beta chain) was identified during a study of T cells after yellow fever vaccination (dated by TCRdb to 2018 to 2020). Study-level background: The SMART-Seq v4 Ultra Low Input RNA kit was used to prepare libraries from fractions with low cell numbers. The cohort comprised two healthy male donors, one aged 18 to 30 and one aged 30 to 40 years. To follow T-cell clones before and after primary and booster YFV17D yellow fever vaccination, bulk TCR alpha and beta repertoires were sequenced over time. Blood was collected at multiple timepoints before and after primary and secondary immunization, and bulk PBMC replicates and cell subsets were isolated. The investigation overall reported the following: After the booster, most of the clones that had expanded following primary vaccination were detected again (96% of CD4 and roughly 90% of CD8), which suggests that memory was broadly maintained. Because abundant contaminating clonotypes from the bulk population could be contained in FACS-sorted repertoires, computational filtering was required. The secondary T-cell response was weaker than the primary response but faster, peaking on day 5 instead of day 15. The study included only two donors, which limits how far the findings can be generalized. A small share of clonotypes occurred in both CD4 and CD8 compartments, likely arising from convergent recombination.

This clonotype was counted at least ten times. Its specific antigen is unknown. The record has no base qualities; no much larger clone is one base away. Synthesis of TCR cDNA relied on 5'RACE template switching, a step that introduced a universal primer site along with unique molecular identifiers. Priming of cDNA synthesis was performed from both the TCR alpha and TCR beta constant segments. Libraries were amplified in two PCR steps, with sample barcodes and sequencing adapters added in the second step. Sequencing of libraries was performed on Illumina HiSeq 2500 (2x100 bp) or NovaSeq (2x150 bp). As for the authors' bioinformatics: Reads were demultiplexed and collapsed into UMI consensus sequences with MIGEC, and V(D)J alignment was performed with MiXCR. Vaccine-responding clonotypes were defined with edgeR using replicate PBMC samples, requiring FDR below 0.01 and a log2 fold change above 5 up to day 15. Bulk clonotypes were assigned CD4 or CD8 identity according to which sequenced CD4 or CD8 repertoire held them at higher abundance. Starting from the raw public reads, TCRdb applied fastp trimming at Q25, assembled clones with MiXCR and retained in-frame beta chains. Identical CDR3 proteins give one entry, which carries the most common genes and DNA. The V and J calls reflect TCRdb's pipeline rather than the authors' work. Recorded for this sample are 28,000 or so distinct CDR3 sequences; about 4.4% of them occurred a single time. The ten biggest clones cover around half of the sample.

The treatment or condition label, as the study defines it: live attenuated yellow fever vaccine strain. A standard Ficoll-Paque protocol was used to isolate PBMCs from peripheral blood. Dynabeads CD4 and CD8 positive selection kits were used to isolate CD4 and CD8 T-cell fractions. RNA was extracted with TriZol from bulk PBMCs, CD4 and CD8 fractions, and dextramer-positive and dextramer-negative fractions. Measured from the cysteine to the phenylalanine, the CDR3 is 15 residues long. CDR3 DNA only is kept here, 45 bases in frame from base 1. V trim: 0 bases; J trim: 3 bases; unmatched bases: 5. The germline V gene sets CDR1 to SGDLS and CDR2 to YYNGEE.

This clonotype was sampled from a man aged 25-45 years who received the YFV17D yellow fever vaccine. Recombination linked TRBV9 to TRBJ2-7; 8 central nucleotides agree with TRBD2. This specimen consisted of CD8+ T cells sorted from PBMCs, obtained 5 days after the yellow fever booster vaccination. The DNA reads TGTGCCAGCAGCGTAGCGGCGGGAGGAAACTACGAGCAGTACTTC. Translated, it gives CASSVAAGGNYEQYF. Joined to the reference TRBV9 and TRBJ2-7 proteins, this CDR3 gives the full variable domain: DSGVTQTPKHLITATGQRVTLRCSPRSGDLSVYWYQQSLDQGLQFLIQYYNGEERAKGNILERFSAQQFPDLHSELNLSSLELGDSALYFCASSVAAGGNYEQYFGPGTRLTVT.